This TCR beta chain is from a study of T cell responses to AZD1222 COVID-19 vaccine. CDR3 length: 13 residues. Trimming removed 3 bases at V and 7 bases at J, with 12 bases between. From germline, CDR1 is MNHNY and CDR2 SVGAGI (reference sequence). Profiled with immunoSEQ multiplex PCR; TCRdb holds only in-frame clones, not every one. The sample shows approximately 90,000 clones, approximately 86% of them seen only once. The input for sequencing was peripheral blood, taken on day 0 of AZD1222 vaccination. V is TRBV6-6 and J is TRBJ1-1; D unclear. This clonotype was sampled from an adult in good health. The CDR3 DNA is TGTGCCAGCAGTTATGGGATGACGGGTGAAGCTTTCTTT. Protein: CASSYGMTGEAFF.